The 19 T cell receptor beta chains below all came from one sample that was sequenced in a study of blood T cell repertoires in COVID-19. Method: immunoSEQ multiplex PCR; TCRdb's copy keeps in-frame clones and lacks some. Here the sample spans about 91,000 clones, approximately 90% being singletons. The sequenced sample was peripheral blood. The receptors originated from a woman of 80 years or more with active COVID-19.

V usage is TRBV20-1 and J usage is TRBJ2-3; a weak D match, TRBD2 (6 bases). Germline values: CDR1 DFQATT, CDR2 SNEGSKA (reference sequence). The V gene lost 3 bases and the J gene lost 3 bases, with 16 bases spanning the gap. The CDR3 runs to 15 residues. As DNA, the CDR3 is TGCAGTGCTAGTACAGGACTAATCGAGACAGATACGCAGTATTTT. Its translation: CSASTGLIETDTQYF.

This chain links TRBV2 with TRBJ1-1, with D maybe TRBD1 (5 bases). Trimming removed 0 bases from V and 3 bases from J, with 14 bases in between. CDR1 is SNHLY, CDR2 FYNNEI, per germline. This CDR3 spans 16 amino acids. CDR3 sequence (DNA): TGTGCCAGCAGTGAAGCGCTTCAGGGTAGGGACACTGAAGCTTTCTTT. Protein product: CASSEALQGRDTEAFF.

This chain uses TRBV7-2 with TRBJ2-3; 9 bases map to TRBD2. Germline V CDR1 and CDR2: SGHTA, FQGNSA. This CDR3 region has 16 residues. Unmatched junction bases numbered 7, after V lost 1 base and J lost 5 bases. The CDR3 nucleotides are TGTGCCAGCAGCTTAGTGGGTAGCGGGAGCTTAGATACGCAGTATTTT. Translated, it gives CASSLVGSGSLDTQYF.

The rearrangement joins TRBV28 to TRBJ2-7; TRBD2 is a possible D gene (6 bases). This CDR3 comprises 15 residues. Germline CDR1 MDHEN, CDR2 SYDVKM. V lost 6 bases to trimming and J lost 6 bases, with 21 bases between them. CDR3 protein: CASSSVGGGLGEQYF. The DNA for the CDR3 is TGTGCCAGCAGCTCCGTGGGGGGAGGTCTCGGCGAGCAGTACTTC. The entire variable domain, with the rest obtained from reference TRBV28 and TRBJ2-7, is as follows: DVKVTQSSRYLVKRTGEKVFLECVQDMDHENMFWYRQDPGLGLRLIYFSYDVKMKEKGDIPEGYSVSREKKERFSLILESASTNQTSMYLCASSSVGGGLGEQYFGPGTRLTVT.

The rearrangement uses TRBV21-1 and TRBJ1-2; TRBD1, as called in the table, went unchecked against the DNA. TRBV21-1 counts as a pseudogene. There are 14 residues in the CDR3. The CDR3 is CASSKVRTHYGYTF. The CDR3 DNA reads as TGTGCCAGCAGCAAAGTTCGGACACACTATGGCTACACCTTC.

This rearrangement joins TRBV28 to TRBJ1-4; the D is unclear. This CDR3 comprises 14 residues. V gave up 3 bases and J gave up 4 bases, with 9 bases separating them. The germline V gene encodes CDR1 MDHEN and CDR2 SYDVKM. CDR3 DNA: TGTGCCAGCAGTTTGCACGGAGGTAATGAAAAACTGTTTTTT. It encodes CASSLHGGNEKLFF.

V is TRBV15 and J is TRBJ2-7, with 8 positions matching TRBD1. The V segment lost 5 bases and the J segment 2 bases; nucleotides outside the gene matches: 11. CDR1 and CDR2 (germline): LNHNV, YYDKDF (reference sequence). The CDR3 totals 16 residues. The CDR3 region has the DNA TGTGCCACCAGCGGCCGACTCGGGACAGGTACCTACGAGCAGTACTTC. This codes for CATSGRLGTGTYEQYF.

V gene TRBV4-2 combines with J gene TRBJ1-4, with D perhaps TRBD1 (6 bases). CDR1 and CDR2 (germline): LGHNA, YNFKEQ. The CDR3 runs 16 residues. V was shortened by 0 bases and J by 4 bases, with 12 bases between the two germline ends. This CDR3 is CASSQDLRQVNEKLFF. The DNA of the CDR3 is TGTGCCAGCAGCCAAGATCTACGACAGGTTAATGAAAAACTGTTTTTT.

V usage is TRBV10-2 and J usage is TRBJ2-3, with 7 nucleotides matching TRBD1. CDR1 is WSHSY, CDR2 SAAADI, per germline. V gave up 2 bases and J gave up 1 base; unmatched junction bases: 6. This CDR3 has 16 residues. The CDR3 is CASSEGRGLRTDTQYF. In DNA form, the CDR3 reads TGCGCCAGCAGTGAGGGAAGGGGGCTACGCACAGATACGCAGTATTTT.

As regards this clone: Other DNA sequences in this sample translate to the same CDR3. The CDR3 loop is CSASPSGSYNEQFF. The CDR3 DNA follows: TGCAGTGCTAGTCCTAGCGGGAGTTACAATGAGCAGTTCTTC. The rearrangement uses TRBV20-1 and TRBJ2-1; 10 bases are a match to TRBD2. CDR1 is DFQATT and CDR2 is SNEGSKA in the germline V gene (reference sequence). V dropped 3 bases and J dropped 4; count of bases not matched to a gene: 3. The CDR3 covers 14 residues.

V and J are TRBV5-1 and TRBJ2-5; 10 bases fit TRBD1. This CDR3 region has 14 residues. CDR1 and CDR2 from the germline V gene are SGHRS and YFSETQ. After removal of 5 bases from V and 3 bases from J, the junction contained 4 bases not matched to a gene. The CDR3 DNA reads TGCGCCAGCAGAGACGGGACAGGGGAAGAGACCCAGTACTTC. This codes for CASRDGTGEETQYF.

A single count supports this clone. CDR3 residues: CASSESPGRGGENIQYF. For the CDR3, the DNA is TGTGCCAGCAGTGAATCCCCCGGTCGGGGAGGCGAAAACATTCAGTACTTC. The chain recombines TRBV25-1 with TRBJ2-4; D might be TRBD2 (6 bases). V was trimmed by 1 base and J by 5 bases, leaving 18 bases between them. Germline assignment: CDR1 MGHDK and CDR2 SYGVNS. The CDR3 runs to 17 residues.

This chain joins TRBV7-3 and TRBJ2-7, with D maybe TRBD2 (5 bases). V lost 5 bases and J 0 bases, leaving 8 bases between the germline ends. In germline, CDR1 is SGHTA, CDR2 FQGTGA. CDR3 length: 13 residues. The DNA for the CDR3 is TGTGCCAGCAGCGTCACTAGCTCCTACGAGCAGTACTTC. This encodes CASSVTSSYEQYF.

DNA for the CDR3: TGCGCCAGCAGCCCGACTAGCACAGATACGCAGTATTTT. Translated: CASSPTSTDTQYF. The chain links TRBV5-1 to TRBJ2-3; no clear D gene. Germline V gene sequence: CDR1 SGHRS, CDR2 YFSETQ. V lost 4 bases and J 0 bases, leaving 6 bases between the germline ends. The CDR3 runs 13 residues.

The chain uses TRBV5-1 and TRBJ2-7; D is uncertain. CDR3 length: 15 residues. V was cut by 0 bases and J by 4 bases, with 14 bases left in between. Germline CDR1 and CDR2: SGHRS and YFSETQ. The CDR3 region is CASSLGSRRLYEQYF. The CDR3 DNA reads as TGCGCCAGCAGCTTGGGGTCCCGGCGGCTGTACGAGCAGTACTTC.

V usage is TRBV7-9 and J usage is TRBJ1-3; weak D call: TRBD1 (6 bases). The CDR3 has 14 residues. V was clipped by 2 bases and J by 3 bases, with 8 bases between them. The germline CDR1 and CDR2 sequences are SEHNR and FQNEAQ (reference sequence). The CDR3 region has the DNA TGTGCCAGCAGCTTACCAGGGGTTGGAAACACCATATATTTT. It codes for CASSLPGVGNTIYF.

This clone ranks as large (0.1 to 1%). This chain uses TRBV19 with TRBJ2-7; 7 nucleotides match TRBD1. Trimming took 3 bases from V and 1 from J; bases not matched to a gene: 3. The CDR3 runs 14 residues. Germline-derived CDR1 and CDR2 are LNHDA and SQIVND (reference sequence). This CDR3 is CASSITGVSYEQYF. CDR3 nucleotide sequence: TGTGCCAGTAGTATCACAGGGGTTTCCTACGAGCAGTACTTC. Based on the CDR3 plus reference TRBV19 and TRBJ2-7, the full variable domain is DGGITQSPKYLFRKEGQNVTLSCEQNLNHDAMYWYRQDPGQGLRLIYYSQIVNDFQKGDIAEGYSVSREKKESFPLTVTSAQKNPTAFYLCASSITGVSYEQYFGPGTRLTVT.

The V call is TRBV7-9, the J call TRBJ2-7; D is undetermined. The CDR3 is made up of 13 amino acids. The V and J ends lost 10 bases and 3 bases respectively, with 16 bases between them. The V gene's germline CDR1 is SEHNR and CDR2 FQNEAQ (reference sequence). The CDR3: CANSQIDFYEQYF. The CDR3 DNA follows: TGTGCCAACTCCCAAATTGACTTCTACGAGCAGTACTTC.

V usage is TRBV27 and J usage is TRBJ2-3, with a weak D call TRBD1 (5 bases). The CDR3 is 13 amino acids. Germline loops: CDR1 MNHEY, CDR2 SMNVEV (reference sequence). With 9 bases removed from V and 2 bases from J, the gap between germline ends came to 12 bases. The CDR3 sequence is CASGAQNTDTQYF. CDR3 nucleotide sequence: TGTGCCAGTGGGGCTCAAAACACAGATACGCAGTATTTT.